This TCR beta chain was obtained from a study of metastatic and nonmetastatic thyroid tumors (dated by TCRdb to the early 2020s). Turning to the overall study: Repertoires were compared across peripheral blood and tumor or nodule tissue samples from malignant and benign thyroid patients. Overall study outcomes, separate from this receptor: TCR beta diversity was reported as significantly higher in malignant tumors than in benign nodules, in both blood and tumor samples.

No patient had received any treatment before thyroid surgery. The study retrospectively analysed patient clinical samples collected from the early 2010s to the late 2010s using T-cell receptor beta sequencing. Receptor amplification or capture employed PCR. This sample was sequenced with an Illumina HiSeq 4000. High-throughput sequencing was used to profile the CDR3 region of the TCR beta-chain in every patient. The authors' pipeline ran thus. Drawing on CDR3 differences between clinicopathological groups, the researchers built a classifier meant to tell apart patients with distant-metastatic papillary thyroid cancer. To measure repertoire diversity the researchers used the Shannon index, while the Morisita-Horn index served to gauge how similar the tumor and blood repertoires were. Clones were called with MiXCR by TCRdb after fastp trimmed the public reads at Q25, and only in-frame beta chains were retained. TCRdb assigned the V and J calls; the authors' analysis was not used. Within this sample are about 5,800 clones, with about 19% of them counted one time only. The ten biggest clones cover 5.5% to 7% of the sample.

From the cysteine up to the phenylalanine, the CDR3 has a length of 14 residues. Kept here is only the CDR3 DNA, which spans 42 bases and is read in frame from base 1. CDR1 SGHVS and CDR2 FNYEAQ are derived from the germline V gene. V ends up 6 bases short and J 6 bases short, with an unmatched junction base count of 9. The table lists this clone with many counts. No cognate antigen has been identified for it. No much larger clone exists at a distance of one base, and base qualities are not known. Sequencing was done on a sample of adjacent normal tissue. Recombination linked TRBV7-6 to TRBJ2-7; TRBD1 agrees with 9 junctional bases. The clonotype originates from a female donor with papillary thyroid cancer or a benign thyroid nodule (not recorded which). Some clones in this sample may be carry-over from other donors' samples. The CDR3 in this case is CASSPGQGLSEQYF. The nucleotide sequence reads TGTGCCAGCAGTCCCGGACAGGGGTTGAGCGAGCAGTACTTC.